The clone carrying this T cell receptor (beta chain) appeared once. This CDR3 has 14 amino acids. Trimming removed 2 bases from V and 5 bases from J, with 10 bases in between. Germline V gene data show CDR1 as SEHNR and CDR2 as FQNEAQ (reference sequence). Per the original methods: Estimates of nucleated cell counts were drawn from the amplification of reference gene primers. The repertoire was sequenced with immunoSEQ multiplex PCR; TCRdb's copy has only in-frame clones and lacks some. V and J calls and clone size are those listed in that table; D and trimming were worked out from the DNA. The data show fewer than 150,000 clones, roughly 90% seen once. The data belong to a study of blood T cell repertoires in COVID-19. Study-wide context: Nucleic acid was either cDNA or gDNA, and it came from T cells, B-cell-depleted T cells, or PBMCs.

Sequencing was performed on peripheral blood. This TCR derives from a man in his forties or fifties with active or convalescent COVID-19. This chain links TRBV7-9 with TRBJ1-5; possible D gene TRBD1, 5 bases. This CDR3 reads CASSLTAGDQPQHF. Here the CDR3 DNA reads TGTGCCAGCAGCTTAACCGCGGGGGATCAGCCCCAGCATTTT.